This passage covers 9 T cell receptor beta chains from one sample sequenced in a study of shared clonotypes between healthy human individuals. Here immunoSEQ multiplex PCR was the method, and the copy in TCRdb shows in-frame clones only, minus some. This sample has some 2,000,000 clones, with 95% found just once. The sequencing sample was made of naive CD4+ T cells sorted from blood. The sample's subset: CD45RA+ positively selected. The receptors derive from a man aged 18-30 years in good health.

The chain carries TRBV10-3 and TRBJ1-1; the D is unclear. The CDR3 contains 11 residues. Between the trimmed V and J ends, which lost 3 bases and 6 bases, there was a span of 5 bases. Germline V gene lookup returns CDR1 ENHRY and CDR2 SYGVKD. The CDR3 DNA follows: TGTGCCATCAGTGACCCCCCTGAAGCTTTCTTT. It translates to CAISDPPEAFF.

The J gene is TRBJ1-2, the V gene TRBV6-4; 7 bases match TRBD1. CDR1 MRHNA and CDR2 SNTAGT come from the germline V gene. The CDR3 contains 14 residues. The V segment lost 3 bases and the J segment 2 bases; nucleotides outside the gene matches: 3. The CDR3 bases are TGTGCCAGCAGTGATGCAGGGGGAAACTATGGCTACACCTTC. This gives the protein CASSDAGGNYGYTF.

The rearrangement links TRBV6-5 to TRBJ2-7; D might be TRBD2 (6 bases). The germline V gene has CDR1 MNHEY and CDR2 SVGAGI. The CDR3 has 15 amino acids. V lost 8 bases and J lost 0, with 17 bases in between. The CDR3 DNA is TGTGCCAGCCGTGGGTTAGCGGTAGACTCCTACGAGCAGTACTTC. Translated: CASRGLAVDSYEQYF.

The chain employs TRBV10-3 and TRBJ2-1; 7 bases fit TRBD1. CDR1 and CDR2 from the germline V gene are ENHRY and SYGVKD. V lost 5 bases and J lost 5; bases outside the gene matches: 9. The CDR3 has 15 residues. The CDR3 reads CAISSGQPRHNEQFF. In DNA, the CDR3 is TGTGCCATCAGTTCGGGACAGCCAAGACACAATGAGCAGTTCTTC.

V usage is TRBV6-6 and J usage is TRBJ2-7, with 10 positions matching TRBD2. Germline trimming cut 2 bases from V and 0 bases from J; bases unmatched to any gene: 1. Germline CDR1 reads MNHNY; CDR2 reads SVGAGI (reference sequence). This CDR3 region has 15 residues. CDR3 loop: CASSYASGSSYEQYF. CDR3 in DNA: TGTGCCAGCAGTTACGCTAGCGGGAGCTCCTACGAGCAGTACTTC.

The rearrangement uses TRBV5-1 and TRBJ2-6; D is unresolved. This CDR3 has 13 amino acids. Trimming took off 5 bases at V and 4 bases at J, with 7 bases between the two ends. Per germline, CDR1 SGHRS and CDR2 YFSETQ. The CDR3 loop reads CASRDAGANVLTF. The CDR3 coding sequence is TGCGCCAGCAGGGACGCCGGGGCCAACGTCCTGACTTTC.

The V and J genes are TRBV9 and TRBJ2-2, with D hard to call. V lost 3 bases to trimming and J lost 6 bases, with 15 bases between them. Germline loops: CDR1 SGDLS, CDR2 YYNGEE. This CDR3 is 15 amino acids long. The CDR3, as DNA: TGTGCCAGCAGCGCGTCTCTGCGCGGACCCGGGGAGCTGTTTTTT. Its translation is CASSASLRGPGELFF.

As for this clone: This specimen includes other DNA sequences encoding the same CDR3. The chain recombines TRBV5-1 with TRBJ2-7, with TRBD1 matching 7 bases. In germline, CDR1 is SGHRS, CDR2 YFSETQ. Germline trimming cut 3 bases from V and 1 base from J; bases unmatched to any gene: 7. The CDR3 length is 15 residues. Here the CDR3 reads CASSSGTVYSYEQYF. The CDR3 nucleotides read TGCGCCAGCAGCTCGGGGACAGTCTATTCCTACGAGCAGTACTTC.

The rearrangement uses TRBV19 and TRBJ2-1, with 9 positions matching TRBD2. V shed 0 bases, J shed 5 bases, and the junction held 8 bases outside the gene matches. The CDR3 spans 17 residues. Germline V gene sequence: CDR1 LNHDA, CDR2 SQIVND (reference sequence). CDR3 in amino acids: CASSIDRGLAVHNEQFF. For the CDR3, the DNA is TGTGCCAGTAGTATAGATCGGGGACTAGCAGTCCACAATGAGCAGTTCTTC.